These T cell receptor beta chains were read from a single sample in a study of Ad26.COV2.S vaccination and SARS-CoV-2 variants. Clones were sequenced by immunoSEQ multiplex PCR, and TCRdb holds only the in-frame ones, with some missing. The sample has roughly 300,000 clones, roughly 90% seen once; the top ten hold around 10%. Sample: peripheral blood, taken in a trial of Ad26.COV2.S vaccine versus placebo. All receptors come from a person aged 18-65 years who received the Ad26.COV2.S COVID-19 vaccine or a placebo. Both conserved end residues are part of each CDR3. The order of the fields is CDR3 length, V gene, CDR3 protein.

>14|TRBV6-5
CASSRDRGPNEQFF
>14|TRBV4-3
CASSGRDRAYGYTF
>14|TRBV27
CASSGGGAHYGYTF
>15|TRBV5-1
CASSLVLEGTYGYTF
>16|TRBV4-3
CASSQDLIQGRGEQFF
>15|TRBV27
CASSLRDREAETQYF
>14|TRBV6-4
CASSDGGVNTEAFF
>17|TRBV11-2
CASSLGSTGTVNTEAFF
>13|TRBV7-2
CASSPFEIWGYTF
>13|TRBV2
CASSGPGWGEQYF
>16|TRBV11-2
CASSLGVGERGDTQYF
>15|TRBV3-1/TRBV3-2
CASSHSGSSYNEQFF
>13|TRBV7-9
CASKSGTGKKLFF
>16|TRBV6-1
CASSEFRLARSGELFF
>17|TRBV18
CASSPGGGKRSNEKLFF
>17|TRBV16
CASSQSAIGFSNTEAFF
>16|TRBV2
CASSEWGQTVNYGYTF